Presented here are 16 T cell receptor beta chains from one specimen sequenced in a study of blood T cell repertoires in COVID-19. Data came from immunoSEQ multiplex PCR; TCRdb stores just in-frame clones and leaves some out. The table lists more than 140,000 clones, around 84% of them singletons. Sequencing was performed on peripheral blood. The receptors were sampled from a woman in her fifties or sixties with acute or convalescent COVID-19.

V gene TRBV7-3 combines with J gene TRBJ1-6; 8 bases align to TRBD1. The CDR3 contains 15 residues. Germline CDR1 reads SGHTA; CDR2 reads FQGTGA. Losses at the gene ends were 2 bases for V and 9 bases for J; bases not matched to a gene: 6. This chain's CDR3 is CASSLRQGTGSPLHF. The DNA for the CDR3 is TGTGCCAGCAGCTTACGACAGGGGACGGGTTCACCCCTCCACTTT. The full variable domain, rest sourced from reference TRBV7-3 and TRBJ1-6, is GAGVSQTPSNKVTEKGKYVELRCDPISGHTALYWYRQSLGQGPEFLIYFQGTGAADDSGLPNDRFFAVRPEGSVSTLKIQRTERGDSAVYLCASSLRQGTGSPLHFGNGTRLTVT.

The V call is TRBV6-6, the J call TRBJ1-6; TRBD1 is a possible D gene (6 bases). CDR3 size: 16 residues. Trimming took off 6 bases at V and 6 bases at J, with 18 bases between the two ends. Germline V CDR1 and CDR2: MNHNY, SVGAGI (reference sequence). The CDR3 sequence: CASSYAGGGGNSPLHF. In nucleotides, the CDR3 is TGTGCCAGCAGCTACGCCGGGGGGGGCGGTAATTCACCCCTCCACTTT.

CDR3 DNA: TGTGCCAGCAGCCCCTGGGACAGGAGAGATAATTCACCCCTCCACTTT. It specifies CASSPWDRRDNSPLHF. The chain is built from TRBV3-1 (or the pseudogene TRBV3-2) and TRBJ1-6; 8 nucleotides align to TRBD1. The J segment lost 5 bases and the V segment lost 4 bases, leaving 7 bases of the junction unmatched. The CDR3 runs to 16 residues. The germline CDR1 and CDR2 sequences are LGHDT and YNNKEL (reference sequence).

This clone showed up just once. CDR3 bases: TGTGCCAGCAGCCCGACTAGCGGGGGAGATACGCAGTATTTT. Protein product: CASSPTSGGDTQYF. The chain has TRBV6-2 or TRBV6-3 and TRBJ2-3; TRBD2 matches 12 bases. This CDR3 region has 14 residues. Germline assignment: CDR1 MNHEY and CDR2 SVGEGT. Trimming removed 6 bases from V and 5 bases from J; junction bases left unmatched: 3.

CDR3 bases: TGTGCCAGCAGCCAGGCTAGCGGGGGAGGGACCCAGTACTTC. Protein sequence: CASSQASGGGTQYF. J is TRBJ2-5 and V is TRBV3-1 (or the pseudogene TRBV3-2); 10 bases line up with TRBD2. This CDR3 region has 14 residues. Germline assignment: CDR1 LGHDT and CDR2 YNNKEL (reference sequence). With V trimmed by 3 bases and J by 7 bases, 5 bases remained unmatched.

The V call is TRBV7-9, the J call TRBJ1-6; the D gene is possibly TRBD1 (6 bases). The germline gives CDR1 SEHNR, CDR2 FQNEAQ (reference sequence). V was clipped by 0 bases and J by 9 bases, with 12 bases between them. The CDR3 consists of 15 residues. As DNA, the CDR3 is TGTGCCAGCAGCTTAGCAGCAGGGGCGGTTTCACCCCTCCACTTT. This encodes CASSLAAGAVSPLHF.

This clone was picked up a small number of times. V usage is TRBV19 and J usage is TRBJ2-2; D may be TRBD1 (6 bases). Germline CDR1 LNHDA, CDR2 SQIVND (reference sequence). Trimming pared 11 bases from V and 0 bases from J, leaving 19 bases between. The CDR3 is made up of 16 amino acids. The CDR3: CAAHGRGPSNTGELFF. In DNA form, the CDR3 reads TGTGCCGCCCATGGCAGGGGACCATCGAACACCGGGGAGCTGTTTTTT.

V and J are TRBV30 and TRBJ2-3; 7 nucleotides align to TRBD2. This CDR3 is 14 amino acids long. Looked up from germline, CDR1 is GTSNPN and CDR2 is SVGIG (reference sequence). V dropped 8 bases and J dropped 0; count of bases not matched to a gene: 8. This CDR3 reads CALGEGPSTDTQYF. Here the CDR3 DNA reads TGTGCCCTCGGGGAGGGGCCGAGCACAGATACGCAGTATTTT.

The V call is TRBV11-3, the J call TRBJ2-7; the D gene is possibly TRBD2 (6 bases). The CDR3 length is 14 residues. Germline CDR1 reads SGHNT; CDR2 reads YENEEA. Deletions cut 5 bases from V and 0 bases from J, with 11 bases between. CDR3 DNA sequence: TGTGCCAGCAGCCGGGGGAGGAGCTCCTACGAGCAGTACTTC. Its protein product is CASSRGRSSYEQYF.

The chain employs TRBV4-1 and TRBJ2-5, with 7 bases identical to TRBD2. Per the germline V gene, CDR1 is MGHRA and CDR2 is YSYEKL. The CDR3 is 17 amino acids. V was pared by 1 base and J by 1 base, with 9 bases of the junction left unmatched. The CDR3 loop is CASSQGGGRGTQETQYF. The DNA of the CDR3 is TGCGCCAGCAGCCAAGGGGGGGGACGGGGGACCCAAGAGACCCAGTACTTC.

The V gene is TRBV6-1, the J gene TRBJ1-1; D perhaps matches TRBD1 (6 bases). V was trimmed by 1 base and J by 5 bases, leaving 14 bases between them. Germline V gene data show CDR1 as MNHNS and CDR2 as SASEGT. CDR3 size: 15 residues. This CDR3 is CASSEVEQGGTEAFF. In nucleotides, the CDR3 is TGTGCCAGCAGTGAAGTTGAACAGGGCGGAACTGAAGCTTTCTTT.

This sequence joins TRBV11-3 and TRBJ1-2; D might be TRBD1 (5 bases). The V end was cut by 3 bases, the J end by 1 base, with 6 bases between. The length of the CDR3 is 13 residues. Germline-derived CDR1 and CDR2 are SGHNT and YENEEA. CDR3 sequence (DNA): TGTGCCAGCAGCTTTGACAGTAACTATGGCTACACCTTC. Translation: CASSFDSNYGYTF.

The chain recombines TRBV6-6 with TRBJ1-1; 7 bases map to TRBD1. Germline values: CDR1 MNHNY, CDR2 SVGAGI (reference sequence). The V segment lost 7 bases and the J segment 6 bases; nucleotides outside the gene matches: 8. The CDR3 length is 13 residues. The CDR3 sequence is CASIRTGWAEAFF. The DNA for the CDR3 is TGTGCCAGCATACGGACAGGCTGGGCTGAAGCTTTCTTT.

This sequence joins TRBV14 and TRBJ2-7; D is tentatively TRBD1 or TRBD2 (5 bases each). Trimming stripped 10 bases from V and 2 bases from J, with 9 bases between. Germline V gene sequence: CDR1 SGHDN, CDR2 FVKESK. The length of the CDR3 is 11 residues. In DNA form, the CDR3 reads TGTGCCATCAGAGGGGCCTACGAGCAGTACTTC. Amino acid sequence: CAIRGAYEQYF.

The chain is built from TRBV4-3 and TRBJ2-1, with 13 bases aligning to TRBD2. The CDR3 sequence is 18 residues long. CDR1 and CDR2 (germline): LGHNA, YSLEER. With 5 bases clipped from V and 0 bases from J, the junction kept 7 bases outside the gene matches. The CDR3 region is CASSGGLAGSRSYNEQFF. The CDR3 nucleotides read TGCGCCAGCAGCGGGGGACTAGCGGGGTCCCGCTCCTACAATGAGCAGTTCTTC.

The chain joins TRBV5-6 to TRBJ2-7, with TRBD1 matching 7 bases. CDR3 length: 14 amino acids. V shed 1 base, J shed 3 bases, and the junction held 4 bases outside the gene matches. Germline CDR1 and CDR2: SGHDT and YYEEEE. Here the CDR3 reads CASSLQGEYYEQYF. The DNA for the CDR3 is TGTGCCAGCAGCTTGCAGGGGGAGTACTACGAGCAGTACTTC.